The 32 T cell receptor beta chains below were found in one sample sequenced in a study of shared clonotypes between healthy human individuals. Data came from immunoSEQ multiplex PCR; TCRdb stores just in-frame clones and leaves some out. Of around 500,000 clones in the sample, about 82% were seen once. The sequenced sample was PBMCs. The source of these receptors is a woman in her 40s in good health. Some clones in this sample may be carry-over from other donors' samples.

For this clone: This may be a read error: a much more frequent sequence differs by one nucleotide. Different DNA sequences within this sample yield the same CDR3. The J gene is TRBJ2-5, the V gene TRBV11-2; unclear D gene. The CDR3 extends over 12 amino acids. The germline CDR1 and CDR2 sequences are SGHAT and FQNNGV. The V end was cut by 0 bases, the J end by 5 bases, with 4 bases between. The CDR3 loop is CASSLDRETQYF. DNA of the CDR3: TGTGCCAGCAGCTTAGATCGGGAGACCCAGTACTTC.

The J gene is TRBJ1-4, the V gene TRBV28; D is unresolved. Germline V gives CDR1 MDHEN, CDR2 SYDVKM. Deletions cut 6 bases from V and 6 bases from J, with 5 bases between. The CDR3 runs 11 residues. The CDR3: CASSIYEKLFF. In nucleotides, the CDR3 is TGTGCCAGCAGCATATATGAAAAACTGTTTTTT. The whole variable domain, remainder taken from reference TRBV28 and TRBJ1-4, is DVKVTQSSRYLVKRTGEKVFLECVQDMDHENMFWYRQDPGLGLRLIYFSYDVKMKEKGDIPEGYSVSREKKERFSLILESASTNQTSMYLCASSIYEKLFFGSGTQLSVL.

The chain employs TRBV18 and TRBJ1-1; D gene ambiguous. Germline V gene lookup returns CDR1 KGHSH and CDR2 LQKENI. The CDR3 is made up of 15 amino acids. Trimming took off 2 bases at V and 3 bases at J, with 13 bases between the two ends. This CDR3 reads CASSPATPGYTEAFF. Here the CDR3 DNA reads TGTGCCAGCTCACCAGCGACGCCGGGGTACACTGAAGCTTTCTTT.

V and J are TRBV19 and TRBJ2-5; TRBD1 might be the D (6 bases). Germline V gene sequence: CDR1 LNHDA, CDR2 SQIVND (reference sequence). This CDR3 comprises 16 residues. The V end was cut by 10 bases, the J end by 5 bases, with 26 bases between. DNA of the CDR3: TGTGCCACCAGGGGATTGAGCAAGGGGTCGGTCGAGACCCAGTACTTC. This codes for CATRGLSKGSVETQYF.

This clone has a single count. This chain uses TRBV5-1 with TRBJ1-1; the D gene is possibly TRBD1 (5 bases). Trimming removed 6 bases at V and 3 bases at J, with 15 bases between. The CDR3 covers 14 residues. Germline loops: CDR1 SGHRS, CDR2 YFSETQ. In DNA form, the CDR3 reads TGCGCCAGCACCCCAGCTATAGGGGACACTGAAGCTTTCTTT. As protein: CASTPAIGDTEAFF. The full variable domain, with the rest looked up from reference TRBV5-1 and TRBJ1-1, is KAGVTQTPRYLIKTRGQQVTLSCSPISGHRSVSWYQQTPGQGLQFLFEYFSETQRNKGNFPGRFSGRQFSNSRSEMNVSTLELGDSALYLCASTPAIGDTEAFFGQGTRLTVV.

The rearrangement uses TRBV7-9 and TRBJ2-7; D might be TRBD1 or TRBD2, each matching 5 bases. V lost 6 bases, J lost 2 bases, and 23 bases lay in between. The length of the CDR3 is 17 residues. Germline V CDR1 and CDR2: SEHNR, FQNEAQ (reference sequence). This CDR3 reads CASRSDVGLRGPYEQYF. Here the CDR3 DNA reads TGTGCCAGCAGATCTGACGTGGGCCTACGGGGCCCCTACGAGCAGTACTTC.

The J gene is TRBJ1-3, the V gene TRBV2, with D possibly TRBD1 on 6 matching bases. V was shortened by 4 bases and J by 4 bases, with 17 bases between the two germline ends. Germline CDR1 reads SNHLY; CDR2 reads FYNNEI. This CDR3 is 16 amino acids long. CDR3 loop: CASSVRAGATGNTIYF. The CDR3 coding sequence is TGTGCCAGCAGTGTTCGGGCAGGGGCGACGGGAAACACCATATATTTT.

The chain recombines TRBV10-3 with TRBJ1-2; TRBD1 aligns across 8 bases. Germline-derived CDR1 and CDR2 are ENHRY and SYGVKD. After removal of 5 bases from V and 4 bases from J, the junction contained 6 bases not matched to a gene. The CDR3 spans 14 residues. The CDR3 region has the DNA TGTGCCATCAGTACTGGACAGGGTAGCTATGGCTACACCTTC. Translating gives CAISTGQGSYGYTF.

The chain recombines TRBV10-3 with TRBJ2-2; no clear D. Per germline, CDR1 ENHRY and CDR2 SYGVKD. Deletions cut 4 bases from V and 8 bases from J, with 11 bases between. The CDR3 runs 13 residues. CDR3 in amino acids: CAISATSTGELFF. As DNA, the CDR3 is TGTGCCATCAGTGCGACGAGTACAGGGGAGCTGTTTTTT.

This chain connects TRBV20-1 to TRBJ2-5, with 9 bases aligning to TRBD2. The CDR3 contains 11 residues. CDR1 and CDR2 from the germline V gene are DFQATT and SNEGSKA (reference sequence). CDR3 in DNA: TGCAGAGGCGGGAGGGGGGAGACCCAGTACTTC. Translation gives CRGGRGETQYF.

The rearrangement links TRBV7-8 to TRBJ1-6, with TRBD1 as a possible D gene (5 bases). Germline V gives CDR1 SGHVS, CDR2 FQNEAQ. Trimming removed 5 bases at V and 11 bases at J, with 16 bases between. This CDR3 comprises 14 residues. The CDR3 sequence is CASSTDSHGAPLHF. DNA for the CDR3: TGTGCCAGCAGCACAGACAGCCACGGCGCACCCCTCCACTTT.

This chain links TRBV2 with TRBJ1-2, with 8 bases fitting TRBD1. CDR1 is SNHLY, CDR2 FYNNEI, per germline. J gave up 6 bases and V 7 bases, and 7 bases lay outside the gene matches. The CDR3 totals 13 residues. The CDR3 reads CASILGQGDGYTF. In DNA, the CDR3 is TGTGCCAGCATCCTAGGACAGGGAGATGGCTACACCTTC.

The J gene is TRBJ2-1, the V gene TRBV7-2; 13 bases line up with TRBD2. Losses at the gene ends were 4 bases for V and 9 bases for J; bases not matched to a gene: 9. Per germline, CDR1 SGHTA and CDR2 FQGNSA. The CDR3 runs 16 residues. Here the CDR3 DNA reads TGTGCCAGCAGCTCTTGGGGAACTAGCGGGAGGGTTGAGCAGTTCTTC. This codes for CASSSWGTSGRVEQFF. Supplemented by reference TRBV7-2 and TRBJ2-1, the full variable domain reads GAGVSQSPSNKVTEKGKDVELRCDPISGHTALYWYRQSLGQGLEFLIYFQGNSAPDKSGLPSDRFSAERTGGSVSTLTIQRTQQEDSAVYLCASSSWGTSGRVEQFFGPGTRLTVL.

The chain uses TRBV5-4 and TRBJ2-3; 8 bases align to TRBD1. The CDR3 spans 15 residues. V was pared by 3 bases and J by 2 bases, with 5 bases of the junction left unmatched. CDR1 is SGHNT, CDR2 YYREEE, per germline (reference sequence). CDR3 coding DNA: TGTGCCAGCAGCTCGAGGGACAGGTACACAGATACGCAGTATTTT. It yields the protein CASSSRDRYTDTQYF.

As for this clone: The same CDR3 also results from other DNA sequences found in this sample. The J gene is TRBJ2-7, the V gene TRBV5-1, with TRBD1 matching 10 bases. The germline V gene encodes CDR1 SGHRS and CDR2 YFSETQ. CDR3 length: 15 residues. V lost 0 bases and J lost 1; bases outside the gene matches: 1. The CDR3 coding sequence is TGCGCCAGCAGCTTGGGGGACAGGGGATCCTACGAGCAGTACTTC. Protein sequence: CASSLGDRGSYEQYF.

The chain links TRBV7-2 to TRBJ2-7, with a tentative D call TRBD2 (6 bases). V shed 1 base and J shed 4 bases, with 17 bases lying between them. Looked up from germline, CDR1 is SGHTA and CDR2 is FQGNSA. The CDR3 extends over 16 amino acids. CDR3 amino acids: CASSLGVGGSRYEQYF. In nucleotides, the CDR3 is TGTGCCAGCAGCTTAGGGGTGGGAGGCAGTCGATACGAGCAGTACTTC.

This clone is labeled as medium-sized. The chain couples TRBV18 to TRBJ2-1; tentatively, D is TRBD2 (6 bases). V was shortened by 8 bases and J by 1 base, with 18 bases between the two germline ends. Per germline, CDR1 KGHSH and CDR2 LQKENI. This CDR3 is built from 16 residues. This CDR3 is CASRIGGAESYNEQFF. The CDR3 nucleotides are TGTGCCAGCCGGATCGGGGGAGCGGAATCCTACAATGAGCAGTTCTTC.

The V and J genes are TRBV7-6 and TRBJ1-1; no firm D call. The CDR3 has 14 residues. Germline CDR1 SGHVS, CDR2 FNYEAQ. Trimming shortened V by 5 bases and J by 1 base, and 11 bases separated the two germline ends. CDR3 sequence reads: CASSLLVANTEAFF. The CDR3 nucleotides read TGTGCCAGCAGCCTCCTTGTGGCGAACACTGAAGCTTTCTTT.

The V and J genes are TRBV2 and TRBJ2-2, with D possibly TRBD1 on 7 matching bases. Germline CDR1 SNHLY, CDR2 FYNNEI. This CDR3 comprises 16 residues. The ends were cut back, 7 bases at V and 6 bases at J, with 21 bases in the middle. This CDR3 reads CASKTPRQGGAGELFF. The CDR3 DNA is TGTGCCAGCAAGACTCCCCGACAGGGAGGCGCCGGGGAGCTGTTTTTT.

This chain joins TRBV28 and TRBJ1-1; 9 bases line up with TRBD1. This CDR3 is built from 17 residues. CDR1 and CDR2 from the germline V gene are MDHEN and SYDVKM. V was pared by 2 bases and J by 0 bases, with 7 bases of the junction left unmatched. The CDR3 spells CASSLLGTGGLNTEAFF. In nucleotides, the CDR3 is TGTGCCAGCAGTTTACTCGGCACAGGGGGCTTGAACACTGAAGCTTTCTTT.

The chain recombines TRBV5-4 with TRBJ1-4, with a weak D call TRBD1 (6 bases). Looked up from germline, CDR1 is SGHNT and CDR2 is YYREEE (reference sequence). V shed 4 bases and J shed 8 bases, with 15 bases lying between them. The CDR3 runs to 14 residues. CDR3 protein: CASSTREGDEKLFF. DNA for the CDR3: TGTGCCAGCAGCACCAGGGAGGGGGACGAAAAACTGTTTTTT. Combining the CDR3 with reference TRBV5-4 and TRBJ1-4 gives the whole variable domain ETGVTQSPTHLIKTRGQQVTLRCSSQSGHNTVSWYQQALGQGPQFIFQYYREEENGRGNFPPRFSGLQFPNYSSELNVNALELDDSALYLCASSTREGDEKLFFGSGTQLSVL.

The sample holds a few counts of this clone. The chain combines TRBV10-2 with TRBJ1-5; D uncertain. CDR3 size: 13 residues. Trimming pared 8 bases from V and 11 bases from J, leaving 19 bases between. The germline V gene encodes CDR1 WSHSY and CDR2 SAAADI. In DNA, the CDR3 is TGCGCCAGCGAGAGACCCAGTCTGAGGGCCCAGCATTTT. The encoded protein is CASERPSLRAQHF.

The chain combines TRBV29-1 with TRBJ2-3, with 9 bases matching TRBD1. The CDR3 contains 13 residues. With 7 bases clipped from V and 4 bases from J, the junction kept 6 bases outside the gene matches. CDR1 is SQVTM and CDR2 is ANQGSEA in the germline V gene. CDR3: CSGPWDRADTQYF. CDR3 nucleotides: TGCAGCGGCCCCTGGGACAGGGCAGATACGCAGTATTTT.

This clone was found once. The chain joins TRBV18 to TRBJ2-7; 7 positions agree with TRBD1. V was clipped by 6 bases and J by 0 bases; unmatched bases: 11. The CDR3 spans 16 residues. Looked up from germline, CDR1 is KGHSH and CDR2 is LQKENI. CDR3 in DNA: TGTGCCAGCTCCCCTAGAGCGGACAGGTCCTCCTACGAGCAGTACTTC. It codes for CASSPRADRSSYEQYF.

This clone was seen only a few times. The V call is TRBV28, the J call TRBJ1-2, with D tentatively TRBD1 (5 bases). CDR3 length equals 13 residues. The germline gives CDR1 MDHEN, CDR2 SYDVKM. Trimming removed 6 bases at V and 3 bases at J, with 11 bases between. CDR3 sequence (DNA): TGTGCCAGCAGCCCGGGGACGGACTATGGCTACACCTTC. Translation gives CASSPGTDYGYTF.

The genes are TRBV5-4 and TRBJ2-3; D possibly corresponds to TRBD2 (5 bases). Trimming cost V 4 bases and J 5 bases, with 14 bases left between them. The germline V gene encodes CDR1 SGHNT and CDR2 YYREEE (reference sequence). CDR3 length: 14 amino acids. The DNA for the CDR3 is TGTGCCAGCAGCGGAGGACTCTACAAAGATACGCAGTATTTT. As protein: CASSGGLYKDTQYF.

This clone was counted between two and nine times. The rearrangement uses TRBV11-2 and TRBJ2-7; 16 nucleotides align to TRBD2. There are 18 residues in the CDR3. Germline CDR1 and CDR2: SGHAT and FQNNGV. The trim removed 6 bases at V and 6 bases at J, leaving 14 bases unmatched. The CDR3 is CASRRTGLAGGPLREQYF. In DNA form, the CDR3 reads TGTGCCAGCAGACGGACGGGACTAGCGGGAGGGCCCTTGCGCGAGCAGTACTTC. Full variable domain (outside the CDR3, taken from reference TRBV11-2 and TRBJ2-7): EAGVAQSPRYKIIEKRQSVAFWCNPISGHATLYWYQQILGQGPKLLIQFQNNGVVDDSQLPKDRFSAERLKGVDSTLKIQPAKLEDSAVYLCASRRTGLAGGPLREQYFGPGTRLTVT.

The chain employs TRBV30 and TRBJ1-4, with D possibly TRBD1 on 6 matching bases. There are 18 residues in the CDR3. Germline V gives CDR1 GTSNPN, CDR2 SVGIG (reference sequence). Deletions cut 4 bases from V and 2 bases from J, with 23 bases between. CDR3 amino acids: CAWTKLRDTEGTNEKLFF. DNA for the CDR3: TGTGCCTGGACCAAACTCCGGGACACCGAAGGGACTAATGAAAAACTGTTTTTT.

The chain couples TRBV4-1 to TRBJ2-1, with D uncertain. V was shortened by 1 base and J by 7 bases, with 14 bases between the two germline ends. The CDR3 runs to 15 residues. Germline V gives CDR1 MGHRA, CDR2 YSYEKL. The CDR3 region is CASSQGGVGRNEQFF. The DNA for the CDR3 is TGCGCCAGCAGCCAAGGGGGTGTTGGTAGGAATGAGCAGTTCTTC.

This sequence joins TRBV30 and TRBJ2-5; TRBD2 aligns across 7 bases. Matching the DNA end better, TRBJ2-7 makes the J call doubtful. The CDR3 contains 12 residues. CDR1 and CDR2 (germline): GTSNPN, SVGIG (reference sequence). DNA for the CDR3: TGTGCCTGGAGTTTGGTAGCGGGCGAGCAGTACTTC. Its translation is CAWSLVAGEQYF.

The chain carries TRBV19 and TRBJ2-7; 9 nucleotides match TRBD1. The V and J ends lost 6 bases and 3 bases, in that order; junction bases with no gene match: 9. The germline CDR1 and CDR2 sequences are LNHDA and SQIVND (reference sequence). The CDR3 contains 15 residues. The CDR3 spells CASSKGQGLYYEQYF. The CDR3 nucleotides read TGTGCCAGTAGCAAGGGACAGGGACTATACTACGAGCAGTACTTC. The variable domain in full, completed from reference TRBV19 and TRBJ2-7, reads DGGITQSPKYLFRKEGQNVTLSCEQNLNHDAMYWYRQDPGQGLRLIYYSQIVNDFQKGDIAEGYSVSREKKESFPLTVTSAQKNPTAFYLCASSKGQGLYYEQYFGPGTRLTVT.

The chain's CDR3 is CAISESMGLAGGYEDTQYF. The CDR3 nucleotides read TGTGCCATCAGTGAGTCGATGGGACTAGCGGGAGGGTACGAAGATACGCAGTATTTT. This rearrangement joins TRBV10-3 to TRBJ2-3, with 16 bases matching TRBD2. The CDR3 totals 19 residues. Trimming at V came to 0 bases and at J to 5 bases, leaving 8 bases not matched to a gene. Germline V gene lookup returns CDR1 ENHRY and CDR2 SYGVKD.